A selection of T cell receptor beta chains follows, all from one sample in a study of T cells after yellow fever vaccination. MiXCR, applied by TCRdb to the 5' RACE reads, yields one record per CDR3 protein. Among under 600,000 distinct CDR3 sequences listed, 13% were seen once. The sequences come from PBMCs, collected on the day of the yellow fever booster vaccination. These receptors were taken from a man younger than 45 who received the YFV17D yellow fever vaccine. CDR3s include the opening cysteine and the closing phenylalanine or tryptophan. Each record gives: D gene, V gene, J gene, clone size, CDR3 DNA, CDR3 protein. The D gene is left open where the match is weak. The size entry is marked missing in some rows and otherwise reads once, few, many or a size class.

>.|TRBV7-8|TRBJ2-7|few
TGTGCCAGCAGCTTCCCCCGGGGCCAGCCGGACGAGCAGTACTTC
CASSFPRGQPDEQYF
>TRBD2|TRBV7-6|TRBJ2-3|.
TGTGCCAGCAGCCACTCCGGGACTAGGGGCACAGATACGCAGTATTTT
CASSHSGTRGTDTQYF
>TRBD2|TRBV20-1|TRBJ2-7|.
TGCAGTGCTAGCCGTAGCGGGAGATCCTACGAGCAGTACTTC
CSASRSGRSYEQYF
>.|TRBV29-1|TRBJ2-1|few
TGCAGCGTTGTGGCAGACTCCTACAATGAGCAGTTCTTC
CSVVADSYNEQFF
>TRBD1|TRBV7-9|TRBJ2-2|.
TGTGCCAGCAGCTCGACAACGGGACAGGGCGACACCGGGGAGCTGTTTTTT
CASSSTTGQGDTGELFF
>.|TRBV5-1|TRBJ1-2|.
TGCGCCAGCAGCTTGGTGGGCAAGGAGGCTGGCTACACCTTC
CASSLVGKEAGYTF
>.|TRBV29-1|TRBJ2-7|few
TGCAGCGTAGGGACTCACCCCTACGAGCAGTACTTC
CSVGTHPYEQYF
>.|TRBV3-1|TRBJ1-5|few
TGTGCCAGCAGCCAAGTTGAAGGACAGCCCCAGCATTTT
CASSQVEGQPQHF
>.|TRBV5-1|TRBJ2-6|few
TGCGCCAGCGACTCAGGGGCCACTGGGGCCAACGTCCTGACTTTC
CASDSGATGANVLTF
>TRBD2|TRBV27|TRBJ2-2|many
TGTGCCACCTCAGCGGGGCCCGACGGCAACACCGGGGAGCTGTTTTTT
CATSAGPDGNTGELFF
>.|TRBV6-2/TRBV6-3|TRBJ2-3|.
TGTGCCAGCGCTTCTACAGATACGCAGTATTTT
CASASTDTQYF
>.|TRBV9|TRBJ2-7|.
TGTGCCAGCAGCGTTACCGTAGGGCCCGAGGATAACGAGCAGTACTTC
CASSVTVGPEDNEQYF
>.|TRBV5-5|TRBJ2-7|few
TGTGCCAGCAGTTTCGCGGGACGACCAGGCTACGAGCAGTACTTC
CASSFAGRPGYEQYF
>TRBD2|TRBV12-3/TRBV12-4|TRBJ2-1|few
TGTGCCAGCAGTTTAGCGGGAGGGCAATTCTACAATGAGCAGTTCTTC
CASSLAGGQFYNEQFF
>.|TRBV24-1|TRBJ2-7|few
TGTGCCACCAGTTCCTCCGACTCCATGAGCTCCTACGAGCAGTACTTC
CATSSSDSMSSYEQYF
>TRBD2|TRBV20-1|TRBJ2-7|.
TGCAGTGCTAGCGAAAGACTAGCGGGAGATGTATACGAGCAGTACTTC
CSASERLAGDVYEQYF
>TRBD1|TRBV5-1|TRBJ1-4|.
TGCGCCAGCAGCTTGGGGGACAGGTTACCAACTAATGAAAAACTGTTTTTT
CASSLGDRLPTNEKLFF
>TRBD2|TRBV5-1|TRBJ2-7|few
TGCGCCAGCAGCTTGGGTCCAGCGGGAGGTTCGTACGAGCAGTACTTC
CASSLGPAGGSYEQYF
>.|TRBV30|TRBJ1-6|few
TGTGCCTGGAGCCCAGGCTCGGGTTCACCCCTCCACTTT
CAWSPGSGSPLHF
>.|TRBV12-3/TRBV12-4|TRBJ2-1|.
TGTGCCAGCAGGGGCCCCGGACTACTCAATGAGCAGTTCTTC
CASRGPGLLNEQFF
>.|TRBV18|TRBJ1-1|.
TGTGCCAGCTCACCCCTTCCCATGAACACTGAAGCTTTCTTT
CASSPLPMNTEAFF
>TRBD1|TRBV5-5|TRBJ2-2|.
TGTGCCAGCGACGGGACAGGGAGGACCGGGGAGCTGTTTTTT
CASDGTGRTGELFF